This entry lists 10 T cell receptor beta chains sequenced from one sample in a study of response to subunit inactivated influenza vaccine. TCRdb recomputed calls from the RT-PCR reads with MiXCR, one row per CDR3 protein. The table has hundreds of thousands of distinct CDR3 sequences, 15% to 17% seen once. The input for sequencing was PBMCs from blood, taken less than 13 days after vaccination. These TCRs come from a man over 45 who received an inactivated influenza vaccine.

This clonotype was counted only a few times. The chain couples TRBV27 to TRBJ2-1; D is tentatively TRBD1 or TRBD2 (5 bases each). CDR3 length: 17 residues. Trimming took 4 bases from V and 4 from J, leaving 20 bases between them. Germline CDR1 MNHEY, CDR2 SMNVEV (reference sequence). The CDR3 region has the DNA TGTGCCAGCAGTTGGGGACGTATGGGGAGTCGGTACAATGAGCAGTTCTTC. This translates into CASSWGRMGSRYNEQFF.

Comments on this clonotype: One junction end does not reproduce the germline sequence, and a read error may be involved. The rearrangement joins TRBV15 to TRBJ1-2; D remains ambiguous. The CDR3 runs to 16 residues. Germline-derived CDR1 and CDR2 are LNHNV and YYDKDF (reference sequence). This CDR3 reads CATTRDSYPGNYGYTF. The CDR3 DNA is TGTGCCACCACCAGAGATTCGTACCCAGGAAACTATGGCTACACCTTC.

This clonotype showed up just a few times. This sequence joins TRBV7-2 and TRBJ2-7; 13 nucleotides line up with TRBD2. Germline V gene sequence: CDR1 SGHTA, CDR2 FQGNSA. CDR3 length equals 15 residues. V lost 5 bases to trimming and J lost 6 bases; unmatched junction nucleotides: 7. The DNA of the CDR3 is TGTGCCAGCAGCATTACTAGCGGGAGGGCCTCCGAGCAGTACTTC. Protein: CASSITSGRASEQYF. The full variable domain, completed using reference TRBV7-2 and TRBJ2-7, is GAGVSQSPSNKVTEKGKDVELRCDPISGHTALYWYRQSLGQGLEFLIYFQGNSAPDKSGLPSDRFSAERTGGSVSTLTIQRTQQEDSAVYLCASSITSGRASEQYFGPGTRLTVT.

V gene TRBV20-1 combines with J gene TRBJ2-5; D is uncertain. With 0 bases removed from V and 7 bases from J, the gap between germline ends came to 15 bases. Germline CDR1 reads DFQATT; CDR2 reads SNEGSKA (reference sequence). The CDR3 is 14 amino acids. This chain's CDR3 is CSARDLSGPGTQYF. CDR3 nucleotides: TGCAGTGCTAGAGATTTGTCAGGTCCGGGGACCCAGTACTTC.

V gene TRBV3-1 combines with J gene TRBJ2-3; D is perhaps TRBD2 (6 bases). V lost 0 bases and J 5 bases, leaving 15 bases between the germline ends. Germline CDR1 reads LGHDT; CDR2 reads YNNKEL (reference sequence). The CDR3 is 16 residues long. The CDR3 sequence: CASSQEGTLDGDTQYF. The CDR3 DNA follows: TGTGCCAGCAGCCAAGAGGGGACTCTAGATGGAGATACGCAGTATTTT.

This clonotype was found many times. The gene calls are TRBV27 and TRBJ1-5, with a weak D call TRBD1 (5 bases). Germline V gene data show CDR1 as MNHEY and CDR2 as SMNVEV (reference sequence). The CDR3 covers 14 residues. V lost 5 bases and J 7 bases, leaving 15 bases between the germline ends. The CDR3 loop is CASSPLGAYQPQHF. The CDR3 nucleotides are TGTGCCAGCAGTCCTTTAGGGGCCTACCAGCCCCAGCATTTT.

This clonotype has a handful of counts. The chain carries TRBV4-3 and TRBJ1-4, with 7 bases matching TRBD1. Germline CDR1 reads LGHNA; CDR2 reads YSLEER. V lost 4 bases to trimming and J lost 2 bases; unmatched junction nucleotides: 10. The CDR3 runs 17 residues. The DNA of the CDR3 is TGCGCCAGCAGCCCCGGCCCAGGGGGTGAGACTAATGAAAAACTGTTTTTT. Translation: CASSPGPGGETNEKLFF.

This rearrangement joins TRBV7-9 to TRBJ1-1; TRBD1 matches 7 bases. CDR3 length equals 15 residues. From germline, CDR1 is SEHNR and CDR2 FQNEAQ (reference sequence). J gave up 1 base and V 5 bases, and 7 bases lay outside the gene matches. CDR3 bases: TGTGCCAGCAGCCCAACGACAGGGCAGAACACTGAAGCTTTCTTT. This encodes CASSPTTGQNTEAFF.

This clonotype has just a few counts. The CDR3 region is CASSTGTGITYEQYF. In DNA, the CDR3 is TGCGCCAGCAGCACCGGGACAGGGATCACCTACGAGCAGTACTTC. V and J are TRBV5-1 and TRBJ2-7, with 9 bases matching TRBD1. V lost 4 bases and J lost 2; bases outside the gene matches: 7. Germline values: CDR1 SGHRS, CDR2 YFSETQ. CDR3 size: 15 residues.

The chain carries TRBV2 and TRBJ2-5; TRBD2 matches 7 bases. Germline assignment: CDR1 SNHLY and CDR2 FYNNEI. The CDR3 runs to 15 residues. The ends lost 7 bases at V and 5 bases at J; junction bases unmatched: 13. The DNA for the CDR3 is TGTGCCAGCAAAGTGGGCGGGAGTGGAGTGGAGACCCAGTACTTC. It yields the protein CASKVGGSGVETQYF.